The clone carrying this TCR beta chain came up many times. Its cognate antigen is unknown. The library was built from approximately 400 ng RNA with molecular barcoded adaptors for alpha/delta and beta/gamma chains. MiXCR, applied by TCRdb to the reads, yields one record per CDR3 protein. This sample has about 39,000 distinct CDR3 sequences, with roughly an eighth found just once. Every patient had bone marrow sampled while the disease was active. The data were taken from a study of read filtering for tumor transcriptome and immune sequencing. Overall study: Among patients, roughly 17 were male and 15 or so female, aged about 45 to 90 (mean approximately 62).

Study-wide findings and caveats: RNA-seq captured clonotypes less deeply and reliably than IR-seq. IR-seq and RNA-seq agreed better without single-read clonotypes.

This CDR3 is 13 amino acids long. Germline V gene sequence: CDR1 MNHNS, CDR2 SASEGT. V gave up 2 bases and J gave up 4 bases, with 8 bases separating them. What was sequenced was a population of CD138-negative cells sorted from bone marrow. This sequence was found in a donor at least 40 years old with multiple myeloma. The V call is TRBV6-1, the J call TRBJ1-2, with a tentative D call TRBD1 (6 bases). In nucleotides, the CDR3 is TGTGCCAGCAGTGAACAGGGGTCCTATGGCTACACCTTC. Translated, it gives CASSEQGSYGYTF.